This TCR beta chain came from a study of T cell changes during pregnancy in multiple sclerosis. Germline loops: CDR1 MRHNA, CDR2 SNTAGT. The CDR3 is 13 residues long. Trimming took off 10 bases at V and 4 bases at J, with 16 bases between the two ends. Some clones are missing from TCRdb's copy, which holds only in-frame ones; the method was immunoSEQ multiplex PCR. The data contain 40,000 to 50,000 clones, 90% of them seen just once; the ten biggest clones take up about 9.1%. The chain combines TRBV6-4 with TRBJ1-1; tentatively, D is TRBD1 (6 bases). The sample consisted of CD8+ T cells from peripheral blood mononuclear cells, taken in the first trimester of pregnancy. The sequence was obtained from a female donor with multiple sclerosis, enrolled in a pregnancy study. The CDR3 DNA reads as TGTGCCACCAATCAGGGGTTCGGCACTGAAGCTTTCTTT. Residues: CATNQGFGTEAFF.